A selection of T cell receptor beta chains follows, all from one sample in a study of blood T cell repertoires in COVID-19. Clones were read by immunoSEQ multiplex PCR, and TCRdb kept only the in-frame ones, dropping some. The table shows 140,000 or so clones, with around 87% occurring only once. The specimen sequenced was peripheral blood. These TCRs come from a woman aged 55-70 years with active COVID-19. Each CDR3 is given with its conserved first and last residue. Fields, in order: D gene, clone size, J gene, V gene, CDR3 DNA, CDR3 protein. A D gene is named only where the DNA matches it firmly. Clone sizes are given selectively: once, few, many, or a class where the clone is expanded.

D gene: TRBD1
clone size: -
J gene: TRBJ1-2
V gene: TRBV6-5
CDR3 DNA: TGTGCCAGCAGTTCAGGGGGCGACTATGGCTACACCTTC
CDR3 protein: CASSSGGDYGYTF

D gene: -
clone size: -
J gene: TRBJ2-1
V gene: TRBV6-1
CDR3 DNA: TGTGCCAGCAGTGAAATTATGAGGACGGGGAGATTTGCTAACAATGAGCAGTTCTTC
CDR3 protein: CASSEIMRTGRFANNEQFF

D gene: -
clone size: -
J gene: TRBJ2-5
V gene: TRBV6-5
CDR3 DNA: TGTGCCAGCAGCACCGAACTGGTCCAGTACTTC
CDR3 protein: CASSTELVQYF

D gene: TRBD2
clone size: -
J gene: TRBJ2-5
V gene: TRBV27
CDR3 DNA: TGTGCCAGCAGTCCCTTCCCGGGACTAGCGGGAGGGCCTGAAGAGACCCAGTACTTC
CDR3 protein: CASSPFPGLAGGPEETQYF

D gene: -
clone size: -
J gene: TRBJ2-2
V gene: TRBV6-5
CDR3 DNA: TGTGCCAGCAGGACTCTCAACACCGGGGAGCTGTTTTTT
CDR3 protein: CASRTLNTGELFF

D gene: TRBD2
clone size: -
J gene: TRBJ2-1
V gene: TRBV9
CDR3 DNA: TGTGCCAGCAGCGTAGGGACTAGCGGGACCAATGAGCAGTTCTTC
CDR3 protein: CASSVGTSGTNEQFF

D gene: TRBD2
clone size: -
J gene: TRBJ2-7
V gene: TRBV7-9
CDR3 DNA: TGTGCCAGCAGCGCAACCGGGACTAGCTTCCGCGAGCAGTACTTC
CDR3 protein: CASSATGTSFREQYF

D gene: -
clone size: -
J gene: TRBJ1-2
V gene: TRBV19
CDR3 DNA: TGTGCCAGTAGTATTCCGGGACACCCCACCACCTTC
CDR3 protein: CASSIPGHPTTF

D gene: -
clone size: -
J gene: TRBJ2-7
V gene: TRBV5-1
CDR3 DNA: TGCGCCAGCAGGCCAACCCCCCGGGGGAACTACGAGCAGTACTTC
CDR3 protein: CASRPTPRGNYEQYF

D gene: -
clone size: once
J gene: TRBJ1-2
V gene: TRBV5-1
CDR3 DNA: TGCGCCAGCAGCTTGAGAGGGCTGCGGGACTATGGCTACACCTTC
CDR3 protein: CASSLRGLRDYGYTF

D gene: TRBD1
clone size: -
J gene: TRBJ2-2
V gene: TRBV5-4
CDR3 DNA: TGTGCCAGCAGCTGGACAGGGGAGACCGGGGAGCTGTTTTTT
CDR3 protein: CASSWTGETGELFF

D gene: -
clone size: -
J gene: TRBJ2-3
V gene: TRBV7-2
CDR3 DNA: TGTGCCAGCAGCTTAGAGGCGGGCCGTACGCAGTATTTT
CDR3 protein: CASSLEAGRTQYF

D gene: TRBD1
clone size: -
J gene: TRBJ2-7
V gene: TRBV10-3
CDR3 DNA: TGTGCCATCAGTGTAGGGACAGCAGTCTACGAGCAGTACTTC
CDR3 protein: CAISVGTAVYEQYF

D gene: TRBD2
clone size: -
J gene: TRBJ2-5
V gene: TRBV3-1/TRBV3-2
CDR3 DNA: TGTGCCAGCAGCCTTACTAGCGGAGGGCGGGAGACCCAGTACTTC
CDR3 protein: CASSLTSGGRETQYF

D gene: -
clone size: few
J gene: TRBJ2-3
V gene: TRBV10-2
CDR3 DNA: TGCGCCAGCAGTGAGTCAACGGTTAGCACAGATACGCAGTATTTT
CDR3 protein: CASSESTVSTDTQYF

D gene: -
clone size: -
J gene: TRBJ2-6
V gene: TRBV30
CDR3 DNA: TGTGCCTGGAGCGTGGCGGGGTCGGCCAACGTCCTGACTTTC
CDR3 protein: CAWSVAGSANVLTF

D gene: TRBD1
clone size: -
J gene: TRBJ2-1
V gene: TRBV28
CDR3 DNA: TGTGCCAGCAGTTCACCGGGACAGGGCCCTAATGAGCAGTTCTTC
CDR3 protein: CASSSPGQGPNEQFF

D gene: -
clone size: -
J gene: TRBJ2-1
V gene: TRBV13
CDR3 DNA: TGTGCCAGCAGCTTCGGTGTCCCCTACTCCTACAATGAGCAGTTCTTC
CDR3 protein: CASSFGVPYSYNEQFF

D gene: TRBD1
clone size: few
J gene: TRBJ1-2
V gene: TRBV4-3
CDR3 DNA: TGCGCCAGCAGCCATCTCCTCGGGACAGGGGATTATGGCTACACCTTC
CDR3 protein: CASSHLLGTGDYGYTF

D gene: TRBD2
clone size: once
J gene: TRBJ2-2
V gene: TRBV7-2
CDR3 DNA: TGTGCCAGCAGCTCCGGGACTAGCGGGAGAAGGGGCGGGGAGCTGTTTTTT
CDR3 protein: CASSSGTSGRRGGELFF

D gene: TRBD2
clone size: -
J gene: TRBJ2-7
V gene: TRBV10-2
CDR3 DNA: TGCGCCAGCAGGGCGGGAGGGGGTAACTACGAGCAGTACTTC
CDR3 protein: CASRAGGGNYEQYF

D gene: -
clone size: -
J gene: TRBJ2-3
V gene: TRBV5-1
CDR3 DNA: TGCGCCACCAGGGGAGCTATGGGAGATACGCAGTATTTT
CDR3 protein: CATRGAMGDTQYF

D gene: -
clone size: -
J gene: TRBJ2-7
V gene: TRBV20-1
CDR3 DNA: TGCAGTGCTAGGGACTATGAGCAGTACTTC
CDR3 protein: CSARDYEQYF

D gene: TRBD2
clone size: -
J gene: TRBJ2-1
V gene: TRBV5-8
CDR3 DNA: TGTGCCAGCAGTCGTTCGGGCCGGCTAGCGGGGGTCCACGAGCAGTTCTTC
CDR3 protein: CASSRSGRLAGVHEQFF

D gene: TRBD1
clone size: -
J gene: TRBJ2-5
V gene: TRBV29-1
CDR3 DNA: TGCAGCGTGGGATCTGGGACAGGGGGCTTGGAGACCCAGTACTTC
CDR3 protein: CSVGSGTGGLETQYF

D gene: -
clone size: -
J gene: TRBJ2-5
V gene: TRBV10-1
CDR3 DNA: TGCGCCAGCAGTGAAGGCCAAACAGCGGGCCAAGAGACCCAGTACTTC
CDR3 protein: CASSEGQTAGQETQYF

D gene: -
clone size: -
J gene: TRBJ1-5
V gene: TRBV28
CDR3 DNA: TGTGCCAGCAGTTTCCCAAGGGGGGGCCTTACGGACAATCAGCCCCAGCATTTT
CDR3 protein: CASSFPRGGLTDNQPQHF

D gene: TRBD2
clone size: -
J gene: TRBJ2-5
V gene: TRBV10-3
CDR3 DNA: TGTGCCATCAGTGAGTCGGGAGCGGGAGATTTTAGTGGGACCCAGTACTTC
CDR3 protein: CAISESGAGDFSGTQYF

D gene: -
clone size: -
J gene: TRBJ1-5
V gene: TRBV28
CDR3 DNA: TGTGCCAGCAGTTTTATGACAGTAGGGGGATATAGCAATCAGCCCCAGCATTTT
CDR3 protein: CASSFMTVGGYSNQPQHF

D gene: TRBD1
clone size: -
J gene: TRBJ1-1
V gene: TRBV2
CDR3 DNA: TGTGCCAGCGGAGGACAGGGGGCAACTGAAGCTTTCTTT
CDR3 protein: CASGGQGATEAFF

D gene: -
clone size: -
J gene: TRBJ2-7
V gene: TRBV5-1
CDR3 DNA: TGCGCCAGCAGCCACACAGTCTCCTACGAGCAGTACTTC
CDR3 protein: CASSHTVSYEQYF

D gene: -
clone size: -
J gene: TRBJ1-2
V gene: TRBV3-1/TRBV3-2
CDR3 DNA: TGTGCCAGCAGCCTGAGAGGGGGACCGGATGGCTACACCTTC
CDR3 protein: CASSLRGGPDGYTF

D gene: TRBD2
clone size: -
J gene: TRBJ2-7
V gene: TRBV10-3
CDR3 DNA: TGTGCCATCAGTGGAGGCGGGAGTGTGTACGAGCAGTACTTC
CDR3 protein: CAISGGGSVYEQYF

D gene: TRBD1
clone size: -
J gene: TRBJ2-7
V gene: TRBV28
CDR3 DNA: TGTGCCAGCAGTTTTACCGGGACAGGGGAAGCGAAGCAGTACTTC
CDR3 protein: CASSFTGTGEAKQYF

D gene: TRBD2
clone size: -
J gene: TRBJ2-7
V gene: TRBV18
CDR3 DNA: TGTGCCAGCTCACCGCCGGGTAAATGGCTAGCGGGAGACGAGCAGTACTTC
CDR3 protein: CASSPPGKWLAGDEQYF

D gene: -
clone size: -
J gene: TRBJ2-7
V gene: TRBV13
CDR3 DNA: TGTGCCAGCAGCTTAGGCACGGGCGAGCAGTACTTC
CDR3 protein: CASSLGTGEQYF

D gene: TRBD1
clone size: -
J gene: TRBJ1-2
V gene: TRBV9
CDR3 DNA: TGTGCCAGCAGCCCAAGGACAGGGAGCAATCATGGCTACACCTTC
CDR3 protein: CASSPRTGSNHGYTF

D gene: -
clone size: -
J gene: TRBJ1-3
V gene: TRBV19
CDR3 DNA: TGTGCCAGCAGCGCTAACACCATATATTTT
CDR3 protein: CASSANTIYF

D gene: TRBD1
clone size: -
J gene: TRBJ2-7
V gene: TRBV6-5
CDR3 DNA: TGTGCCAGCACCAAGACAGGGACAGGGGGATACGAGCAGTACTTC
CDR3 protein: CASTKTGTGGYEQYF

D gene: TRBD2
clone size: -
J gene: TRBJ2-3
V gene: TRBV5-1
CDR3 DNA: TGCGCCAGCAGCCTTAGCGGGAGGGCCGCAGATACGCAGTATTTT
CDR3 protein: CASSLSGRAADTQYF

D gene: TRBD1
clone size: -
J gene: TRBJ1-2
V gene: TRBV18
CDR3 DNA: TGTGCCAGCTCACCACCGACAGGGACTTATGGCTACACCTTC
CDR3 protein: CASSPPTGTYGYTF

D gene: -
clone size: -
J gene: TRBJ2-2
V gene: TRBV29-1
CDR3 DNA: TGCAGCGTTGAAGTCAGTCAGGGCGGCACCGGGGAGCTGTTTTTT
CDR3 protein: CSVEVSQGGTGELFF

D gene: TRBD2
clone size: once
J gene: TRBJ2-3
V gene: TRBV12-3/TRBV12-4
CDR3 DNA: TGTGCCAGCAGTTGGGACTATACAGATACGCAGTATTTT
CDR3 protein: CASSWDYTDTQYF

D gene: -
clone size: -
J gene: TRBJ2-1
V gene: TRBV7-7
CDR3 DNA: TGTGCTAGCAGCTTAGGGGGGCCCCTCCCGAACAATGAGCAGTTCTTC
CDR3 protein: CASSLGGPLPNNEQFF

D gene: -
clone size: -
J gene: TRBJ1-2
V gene: TRBV14
CDR3 DNA: TGTGCCAGCAGCCAAGGGCGGGGCCTTTATGGCTACACCTTC
CDR3 protein: CASSQGRGLYGYTF